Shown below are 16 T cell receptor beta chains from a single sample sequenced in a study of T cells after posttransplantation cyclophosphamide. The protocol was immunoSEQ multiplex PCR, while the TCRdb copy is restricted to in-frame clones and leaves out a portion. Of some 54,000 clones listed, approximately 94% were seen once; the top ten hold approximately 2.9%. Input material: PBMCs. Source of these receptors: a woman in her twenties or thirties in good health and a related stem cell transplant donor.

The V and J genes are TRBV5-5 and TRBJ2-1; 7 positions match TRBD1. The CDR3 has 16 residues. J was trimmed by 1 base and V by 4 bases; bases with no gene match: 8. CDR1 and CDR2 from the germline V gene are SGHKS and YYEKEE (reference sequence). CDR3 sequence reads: CASSRQGTSSYNEQFF. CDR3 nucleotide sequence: TGTGCCAGCAGCCGACAGGGTACCAGTTCCTACAATGAGCAGTTCTTC.

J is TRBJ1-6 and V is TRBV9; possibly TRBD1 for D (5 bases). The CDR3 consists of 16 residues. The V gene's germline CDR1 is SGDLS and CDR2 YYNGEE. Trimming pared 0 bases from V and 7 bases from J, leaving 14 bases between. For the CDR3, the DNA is TGTGCCAGCAGCGTAGGGTCCTGGGGGGAGAATTCACCCCTCCACTTT. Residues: CASSVGSWGENSPLHF.

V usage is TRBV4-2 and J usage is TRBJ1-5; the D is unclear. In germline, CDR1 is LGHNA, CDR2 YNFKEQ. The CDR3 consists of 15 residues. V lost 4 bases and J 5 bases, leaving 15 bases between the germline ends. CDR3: CASSPEVNDDQPQHF. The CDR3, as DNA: TGTGCCAGCAGCCCCGAGGTTAACGACGATCAGCCCCAGCATTTT.

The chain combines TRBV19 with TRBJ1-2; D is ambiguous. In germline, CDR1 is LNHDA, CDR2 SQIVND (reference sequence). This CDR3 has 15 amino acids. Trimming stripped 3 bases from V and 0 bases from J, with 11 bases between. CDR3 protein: CASSIEAGSNYGYTF. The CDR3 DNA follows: TGTGCCAGTAGTATTGAAGCAGGTTCTAACTATGGCTACACCTTC.

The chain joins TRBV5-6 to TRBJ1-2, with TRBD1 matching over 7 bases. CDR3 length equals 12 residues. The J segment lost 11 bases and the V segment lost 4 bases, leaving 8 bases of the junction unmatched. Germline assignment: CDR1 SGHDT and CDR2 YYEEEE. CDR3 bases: TGTGCCAGCAGCATAACCAGGGGGTCGTACACCTTC. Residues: CASSITRGSYTF.

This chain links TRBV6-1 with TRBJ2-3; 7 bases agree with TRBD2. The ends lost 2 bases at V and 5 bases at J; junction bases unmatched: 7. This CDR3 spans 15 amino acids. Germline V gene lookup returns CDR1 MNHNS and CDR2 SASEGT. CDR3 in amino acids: CASSEKRGYIDTQYF. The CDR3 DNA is TGTGCCAGCAGTGAAAAGCGGGGTTACATAGATACGCAGTATTTT.

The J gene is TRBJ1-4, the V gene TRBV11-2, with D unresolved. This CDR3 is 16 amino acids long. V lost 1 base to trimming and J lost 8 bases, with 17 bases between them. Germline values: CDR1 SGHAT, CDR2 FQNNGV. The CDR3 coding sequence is TGTGCCAGCAGCTTAGGGCGGGCAAGCAGGCGGGAAAAACTGTTTTTT. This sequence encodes CASSLGRASRREKLFF.

CDR3 sequence reads: CASSAMTGYGYTF. CDR3 coding DNA: TGTGCCAGCAGCGCCATGACAGGCTATGGCTACACCTTC. The chain couples TRBV9 to TRBJ1-2; possibly TRBD1 for D (6 bases). CDR1 and CDR2 (germline): SGDLS, YYNGEE. The CDR3 covers 13 residues. Between the trimmed V and J ends, which lost 3 bases and 4 bases, there was a span of 10 bases.

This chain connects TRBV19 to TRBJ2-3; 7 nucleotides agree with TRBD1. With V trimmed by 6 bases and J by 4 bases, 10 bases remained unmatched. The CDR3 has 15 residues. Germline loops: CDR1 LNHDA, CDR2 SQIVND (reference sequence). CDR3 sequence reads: CASSRKGAAADTQYF. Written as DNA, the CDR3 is TGTGCCAGTAGCCGGAAGGGGGCAGCTGCAGATACGCAGTATTTT.

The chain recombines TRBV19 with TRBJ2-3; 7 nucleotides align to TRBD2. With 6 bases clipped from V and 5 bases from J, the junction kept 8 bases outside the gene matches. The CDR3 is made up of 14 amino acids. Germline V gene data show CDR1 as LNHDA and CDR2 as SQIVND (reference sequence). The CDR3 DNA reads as TGTGCCAGTAGACCGCGGGGGTTCGGAGATACGCAGTATTTT. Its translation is CASRPRGFGDTQYF.

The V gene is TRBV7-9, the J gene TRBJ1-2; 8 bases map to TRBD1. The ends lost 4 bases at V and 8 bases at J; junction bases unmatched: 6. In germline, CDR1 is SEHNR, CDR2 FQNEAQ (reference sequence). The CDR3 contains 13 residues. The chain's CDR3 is CASSSSGGGGYTF. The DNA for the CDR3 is TGTGCCAGCAGCTCCTCAGGGGGCGGGGGCTACACCTTC. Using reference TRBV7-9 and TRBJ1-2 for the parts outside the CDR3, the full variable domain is DTGVSQNPRHKITKRGQNVTFRCDPISEHNRLYWYRQTLGQGPEFLTYFQNEAQLEKSRLLSDRFSAERPKGSFSTLEIQRTEQGDSAMYLCASSSSGGGGYTFGSGTRLTVV.

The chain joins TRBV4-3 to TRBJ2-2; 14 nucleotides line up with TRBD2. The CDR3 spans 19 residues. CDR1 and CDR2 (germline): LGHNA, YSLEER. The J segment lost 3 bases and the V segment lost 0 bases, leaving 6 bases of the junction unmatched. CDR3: CASSQEGTSGSLHTGELFF. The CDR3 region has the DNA TGCGCCAGCAGCCAAGAAGGGACTAGCGGGAGCCTCCACACCGGGGAGCTGTTTTTT.

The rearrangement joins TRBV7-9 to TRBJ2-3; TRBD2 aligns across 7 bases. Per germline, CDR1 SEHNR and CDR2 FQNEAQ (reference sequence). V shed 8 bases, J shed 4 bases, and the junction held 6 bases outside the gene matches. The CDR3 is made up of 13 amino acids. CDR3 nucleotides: TGTGCCAGCGGGGGGGTGGGCCCAGATACGCAGTATTTT. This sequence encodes CASGGVGPDTQYF.

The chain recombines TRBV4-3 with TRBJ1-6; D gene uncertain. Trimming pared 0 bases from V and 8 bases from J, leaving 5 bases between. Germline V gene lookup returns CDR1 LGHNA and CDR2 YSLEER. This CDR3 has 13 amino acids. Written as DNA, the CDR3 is TGCGCCAGCAGCCAAGACGGGGATTCACCCCTCCACTTT. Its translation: CASSQDGDSPLHF.

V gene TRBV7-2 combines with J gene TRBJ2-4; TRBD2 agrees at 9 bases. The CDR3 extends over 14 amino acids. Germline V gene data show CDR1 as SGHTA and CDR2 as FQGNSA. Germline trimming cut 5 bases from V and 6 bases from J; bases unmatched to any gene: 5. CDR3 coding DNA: TGTGCCAGCAGCCAACCAGCGGGGGGAAACATTCAGTACTTC. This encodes CASSQPAGGNIQYF.

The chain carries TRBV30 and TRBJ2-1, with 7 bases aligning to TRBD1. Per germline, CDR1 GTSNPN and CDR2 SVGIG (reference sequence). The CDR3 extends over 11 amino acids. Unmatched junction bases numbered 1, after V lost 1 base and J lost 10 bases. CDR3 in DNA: TGTGCCTGGAGTGGGACAGGCGAGCAGTTCTTC. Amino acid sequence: CAWSGTGEQFF. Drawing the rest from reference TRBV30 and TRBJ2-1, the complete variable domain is SQTIHQWPATLVQPVGSPLSLECTVEGTSNPNLYWYRQAAGRGLQLLFYSVGIGQISSEVPQNLSASRPQDRQFILSSKKLLLSDSGFYLCAWSGTGEQFFGPGTRLTVL.